This entry describes one T cell receptor (beta chain). Its antigen is undetermined. Genes and germline come from the mouse. The read ends 4 residues shy of where the CDR3 ends; the end is completed using the germline J gene. The CDR3 runs 16 residues. Losses at the gene ends were 4 bases for V and 2 bases for J; bases not matched to a gene: 4. Germline V gene sequence: CDR1 NSQYPW, CDR2 LRSPGD (reference sequence). This specimen belongs to a study of CD8+ T cells in alopecia areata. Turning to the study itself: Skin was taken from 6-12-month-old C3H/HeJ graft donors that had spontaneous alopecia and grafted onto approximately 6-10-week-old female C3H/HeJ mice. Broader study findings: Alopecia totalis/universalis scalp especially showed more expanded CD8+ clones than normal scalp. Scalp sample data also include resident alphabeta T cells from normal skin. Compared with mice, patients displayed less clear TCR sharing, possibly for HLA-related reasons.

Cells from pooled cutaneous lymph nodes were sorted by CD4, CD8alpha, NKG2D, NKG2ACE and other markers. RNA extraction and reverse transcription yielded cDNA as sequencing template. TCRdb keeps only in-frame clones here, not all; method: immunoSEQ multiplex PCR. The sample holds 250,000 or so clones, and no clone turns up only once. Sequenced input: CD4+ T cells sorted from a lymph node. The chain has TRBV1 and TRBJ2-4; 12 bases agree with TRBD2. This TCR was recovered from a C3H/HeJ mouse with alopecia areata. The mouse line has the MHC haplotype H2-k. CDR3 loop: CTCSGDWGGVQNTLYF. CDR3 DNA, as far as it was read: TGCACCTGCAGTGGAGACTGGGGGGGCGTTCAAAAC.